This T cell receptor beta chain originates from a study of shared clonotypes between healthy human individuals (TCRdb year 2020). General notes on the study: The cohort included a few men and a couple of women between 18 and 49 years of age. Different laboratories and diverse techniques were used to prepare libraries and sequence TCR repertoires, to increase sequencing depth and limit assay-specific biases. Between about 0.8 and 9.5 billion PBMCs per donor were obtained by leukapheresis. The study deeply sequenced blood TCR repertoires of five healthy adults to estimate repertoire size and the extent of clonotype sharing between individuals.

Here V drops 4 bases and J drops 4 bases, and the junction holds 6 bases not matched to any gene. From a lookup of the germline V gene, CDR1 and CDR2 are SGHVS and FQNEAQ. Including the terminal cysteine and phenylalanine, the CDR3 comprises 14 residues. Of the read, only the CDR3 DNA is kept; its 42 bases are in frame from base 1. Overall study outcomes, separate from this receptor: Pairwise subsampling led to the expectation that sequencing depth would affect the degree of clonotype sharing among donors. Because the study included a small number of donors, the genetic and exposure-history diversity represented was limited. Sampling was restricted to blood, and TCR repertoires in tissues likely differ from the TCR repertoires found in blood.

Healthy HIV-negative adults with no recently reported acute infections or vaccinations were included as donors. Every donor was a Caucasian adult living in Nashville, Tennessee, USA. For unsorted samples, about 87 million PBMCs were counted, and genomic DNA was extracted using the QIAamp DNA Blood Mini kit. After blood collection by leukapheresis, PBMCs were isolated using Ficoll-Histopaque density gradient centrifugation and then cryopreserved in the vapor phase of liquid nitrogen. This clone was observed a handful of times. There is no known antigen for this receptor. Base qualities are not recorded, but no much larger clone differs from it by a single base. Using the deep immunoSEQ assay, multiplex PCR amplified TCR CDR3 regions from genomic DNA. Extracted genomic DNA from each cell subset was spread evenly across all wells of several immunoSEQ 96-well plates, with each plate serving as a replicate. For unsorted PBMC, roughly 270 ng genomic DNA, equal to tens of thousands of T cell genomes, was loaded into each replicate PCR. Ten immunoSEQ deep assay plates were used to sequence unsorted PBMC genomic DNA. Purified libraries were quantified with a Qubit 3.0 fluorometer, sized on a Bioanalyzer 2100, and re-quantified with the KAPA Library Quantification kit. Each immunoSEQ 96-well plate was sequenced on its own single-read 150-cycle Illumina NextSeq 550 flow cell. From the authors' description of their analysis: Because the immunoSEQ output included only junctional sequences and no quality scores, the filtering could not be the same as the filtering used for full-length reads. Sequences were annotated with PyIR, a Python wrapper for IgBLAST v1.9, and V/J genes and CDR3 were assigned using IMGT germline references. Reads were filtered out if the reads had weak V/J assignments (E-value above 1e-6), no CDR3, stop codons, out-of-frame junctions, or ambiguous translated residues. V3J clonotypes were defined by identical inferred V gene, J gene, and CDR3 amino acid sequence. To compute the percentage overlap between repertoires, the number of shared unique clonotypes was divided by the size of the smaller repertoire. Richness of each repertoire was evaluated using RTK rarefaction, the Chao1 estimator, and Recon v2.1 estimates of unobserved clonotypes. Not all clones reach the TCRdb copy of this immuneACCESS table, which keeps in-frame sequences only. Checked studies attribute under half of the gap to unresolved V genes and leave the rest unexplained. That table gives V, J and clone size, and the DNA gave D and trimming. The sample table holds 450,000 to 500,000 clones, of which approximately 84% were seen once. The biggest ten clones account for roughly 12% of the sample.

This receptor chain uses TRBV7-8 and TRBJ2-5; the junction holds 7 bases that match TRBD2. The clonotype comes from a woman aged 40 to 55 in good health. Some clones in this sample may be carry-over from other donors' samples. The sample was PBMCs. The DNA sequence follows: TGTGCCAGCAGCTCCGGGATAGCGGGAGAGACCCAGTACTTC. This is translated as CASSSGIAGETQYF. The reference TRBV7-8 and TRBJ2-5 proteins fill in what lies around the CDR3, so the full variable domain reads GAGVSQSPRYKVAKRGQDVALRCDPISGHVSLFWYQQALGQGPEFLTYFQNEAQLDKSGLPSDRFFAERPEGSVSTLKIQRTQQEDSAVYLCASSSGIAGETQYFGPGTRLLVL.